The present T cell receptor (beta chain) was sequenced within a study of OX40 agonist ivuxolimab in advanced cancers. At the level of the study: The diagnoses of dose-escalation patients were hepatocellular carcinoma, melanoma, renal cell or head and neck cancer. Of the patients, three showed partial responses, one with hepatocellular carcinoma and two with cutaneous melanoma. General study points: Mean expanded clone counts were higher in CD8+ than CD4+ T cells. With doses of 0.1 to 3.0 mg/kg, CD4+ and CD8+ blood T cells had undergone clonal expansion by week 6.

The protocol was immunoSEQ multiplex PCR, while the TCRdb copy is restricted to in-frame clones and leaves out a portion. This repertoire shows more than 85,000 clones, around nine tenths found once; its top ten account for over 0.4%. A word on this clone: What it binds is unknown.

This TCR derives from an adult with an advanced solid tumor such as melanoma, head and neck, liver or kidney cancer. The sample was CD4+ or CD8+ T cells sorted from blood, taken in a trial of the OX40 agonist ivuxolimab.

The CDR3 nucleotides are TGTGCCAGCAGCCCCGGACTAGCTGGCGGGGAGCTGTTTTTT. This translates into CASSPGLAGGELFF. The rearrangement uses TRBV7-3 and TRBJ2-2; TRBD2 agrees at 8 bases. The CDR3 spans 14 residues. Germline values: CDR1 SGHTA, CDR2 FQGTGA. The V segment lost 5 bases and the J segment 7 bases; nucleotides outside the gene matches: 6.